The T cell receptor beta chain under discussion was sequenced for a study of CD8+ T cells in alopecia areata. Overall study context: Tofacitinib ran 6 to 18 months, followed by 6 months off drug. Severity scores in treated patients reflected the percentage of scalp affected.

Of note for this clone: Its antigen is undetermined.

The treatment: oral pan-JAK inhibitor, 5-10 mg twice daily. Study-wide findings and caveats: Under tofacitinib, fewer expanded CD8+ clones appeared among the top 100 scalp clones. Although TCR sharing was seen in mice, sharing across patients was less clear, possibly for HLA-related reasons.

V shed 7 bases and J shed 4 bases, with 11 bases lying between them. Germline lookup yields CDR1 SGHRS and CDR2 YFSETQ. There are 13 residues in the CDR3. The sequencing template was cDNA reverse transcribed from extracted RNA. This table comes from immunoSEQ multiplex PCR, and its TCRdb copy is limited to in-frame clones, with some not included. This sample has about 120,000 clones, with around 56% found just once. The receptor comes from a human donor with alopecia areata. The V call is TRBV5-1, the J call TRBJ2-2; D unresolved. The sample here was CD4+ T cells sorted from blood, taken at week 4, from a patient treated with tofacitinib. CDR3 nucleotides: TGCGCCAGCCGGTCGGCATCCACCGGGGAGCTGTTTTTT. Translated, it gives CASRSASTGELFF. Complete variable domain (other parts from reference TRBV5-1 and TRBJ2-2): KAGVTQTPRYLIKTRGQQVTLSCSPISGHRSVSWYQQTPGQGLQFLFEYFSETQRNKGNFPGRFSGRQFSNSRSEMNVSTLELGDSALYLCASRSASTGELFFGEGSRLTVL.